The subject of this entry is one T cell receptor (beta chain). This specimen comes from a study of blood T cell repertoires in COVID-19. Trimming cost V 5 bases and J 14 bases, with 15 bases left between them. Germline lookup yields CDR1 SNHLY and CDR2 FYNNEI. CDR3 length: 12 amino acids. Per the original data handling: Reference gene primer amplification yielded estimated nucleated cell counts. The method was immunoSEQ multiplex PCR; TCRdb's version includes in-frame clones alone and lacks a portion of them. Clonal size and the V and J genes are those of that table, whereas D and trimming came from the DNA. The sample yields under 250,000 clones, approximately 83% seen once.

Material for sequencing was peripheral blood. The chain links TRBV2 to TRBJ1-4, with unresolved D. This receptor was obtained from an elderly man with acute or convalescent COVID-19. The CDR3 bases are TGTGCCAGCAGTATGGAAAGCGCGACTCTGTTTTTT. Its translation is CASSMESATLFF. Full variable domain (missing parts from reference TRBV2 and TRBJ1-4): EPEVTQTPSHQVTQMGQEVILRCVPISNHLYFYWYRQILGQKVEFLVSFYNNEISEKSEIFDDQFSVERPDGSNFTLKIRSTKLEDSAMYFCASSMESATLFFGSGTQLSVL.